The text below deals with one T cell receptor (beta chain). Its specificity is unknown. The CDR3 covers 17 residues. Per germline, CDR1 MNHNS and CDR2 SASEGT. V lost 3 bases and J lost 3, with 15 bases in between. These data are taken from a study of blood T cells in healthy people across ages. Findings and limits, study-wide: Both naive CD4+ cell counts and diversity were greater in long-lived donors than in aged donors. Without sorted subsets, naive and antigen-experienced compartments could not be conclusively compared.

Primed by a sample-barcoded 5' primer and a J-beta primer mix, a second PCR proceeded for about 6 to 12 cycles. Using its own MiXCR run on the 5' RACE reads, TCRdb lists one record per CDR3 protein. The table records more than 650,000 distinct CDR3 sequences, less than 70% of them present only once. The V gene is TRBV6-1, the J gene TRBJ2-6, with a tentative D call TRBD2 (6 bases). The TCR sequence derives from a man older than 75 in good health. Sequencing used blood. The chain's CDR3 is CASSEWRDSGGANVLTF. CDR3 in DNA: TGTGCCAGCAGTGAGTGGAGGGATTCGGGTGGGGCCAACGTCCTGACTTTC.